This entry lists 15 T cell receptor beta chains sequenced from one sample in a study of blood T cell repertoires in COVID-19. The table came from immunoSEQ multiplex PCR; TCRdb's copy has only in-frame clones and leaves some out. The table lists 200,000 to 300,000 clones, more than 80% of them singletons. Sequences were obtained from peripheral blood. Source of these receptors: a woman at least 80 years old with COVID-19, enrolled during active disease.

This rearrangement joins TRBV30 to TRBJ2-1; 7 nucleotides agree with TRBD2. This CDR3 is 15 amino acids long. With 3 bases clipped from V and 2 bases from J, the junction kept 7 bases outside the gene matches. Germline V lookup: CDR1 GTSNPN, CDR2 SVGIG (reference sequence). The CDR3 DNA is TGTGCCTGGAGCGTACTAGCGCTCACCTACAATGAGCAGTTCTTC. Its translation: CAWSVLALTYNEQFF.

This chain joins TRBV7-9 and TRBJ1-5; D is undetermined. The CDR3 totals 14 residues. Germline assignment: CDR1 SEHNR and CDR2 FQNEAQ (reference sequence). Trimming took 1 base from V and 6 from J, leaving 10 bases between them. The DNA of the CDR3 is TGTGCCAGCAGCTTAGATTCCCTTAGTCAGCCCCAGCATTTT. This encodes CASSLDSLSQPQHF.

The V call is TRBV10-3, the J call TRBJ1-2; the D gene is possibly TRBD1 (6 bases). Trimming left V 2 bases short and J 5 bases short, with 9 bases between. Germline CDR1 and CDR2: ENHRY and SYGVKD. The CDR3 covers 13 residues. DNA of the CDR3: TGTGCCATCAGTGAGACAGGGTCTTATGGCTACACCTTC. It specifies CAISETGSYGYTF.

In nucleotides, the CDR3 is TGTGCCAGTAGTATCGGGGATGTAGCCAAAAACATTCAGTACTTC. Translated: CASSIGDVAKNIQYF. The chain recombines TRBV19 with TRBJ2-4, with a tentative D call TRBD2 (5 bases). Trimming removed 3 bases at V and 0 bases at J, with 9 bases between. The CDR3 sequence is 15 residues long. CDR1 is LNHDA and CDR2 is SQIVND in the germline V gene (reference sequence).

The V call is TRBV3-1 (or the pseudogene TRBV3-2), the J call TRBJ2-3, with D possibly matching TRBD2 (5 bases). V lost 4 bases and J lost 5, with 10 bases in between. CDR3 size: 13 residues. Germline V gene data show CDR1 as LGHDT and CDR2 as YNNKEL (reference sequence). The DNA of the CDR3 is TGTGCCAGCAGCCCTACTAGTTTAGATACGCAGTATTTT. Residues: CASSPTSLDTQYF.

The sample holds a few counts of this clone. The rearrangement joins TRBV19 to TRBJ2-5; TRBD2 aligns across 7 bases. The length of the CDR3 is 15 residues. CDR1 LNHDA and CDR2 SQIVND come from the germline V gene (reference sequence). After removal of 3 bases from V and 4 bases from J, the junction contained 8 bases not matched to a gene. CDR3 DNA sequence: TGTGCCAGTAGTATGGGGGAGGGGACGGGAGAGACCCAGTACTTC. Protein: CASSMGEGTGETQYF.

The CDR3 region is CASSSTLTGIYSPLHF. The CDR3 DNA reads as TGTGCCAGCAGCTCCACCCTGACAGGGATTTATTCACCCCTCCACTTT. This chain connects TRBV7-2 to TRBJ1-6; 7 bases are a match to TRBD1. CDR1 is SGHTA and CDR2 is FQGNSA in the germline V gene. The CDR3 is 16 residues long. J lost 8 bases, V lost 4 bases, and 11 bases had no gene match.

The chain employs TRBV2 and TRBJ1-3; the D gene is possibly TRBD1 (5 bases). Trimming shortened V by 4 bases and J by 3 bases, and 10 bases separated the two germline ends. CDR1 is SNHLY, CDR2 FYNNEI, per germline. The CDR3 is 14 amino acids. CDR3 sequence reads: CASSVRQNGNTIYF. The CDR3 DNA reads TGTGCCAGCAGTGTTAGACAGAATGGAAACACCATATATTTT. Full variable domain (remainder filled in from reference TRBV2 and TRBJ1-3): EPEVTQTPSHQVTQMGQEVILRCVPISNHLYFYWYRQILGQKVEFLVSFYNNEISEKSEIFDDQFSVERPDGSNFTLKIRSTKLEDSAMYFCASSVRQNGNTIYFGEGSWLTVV.

This chain connects TRBV30 to TRBJ1-5, with D possibly matching TRBD1 (6 bases). Trimming shortened V by 6 bases and J by 7 bases, and 16 bases separated the two germline ends. This CDR3 has 13 amino acids. Germline V CDR1 and CDR2: GTSNPN, SVGIG (reference sequence). The DNA of the CDR3 is TGTGCCTGTAACACAGGGACCGGCCAGCCCCAGCATTTT. The encoded protein is CACNTGTGQPQHF. The whole variable domain, remainder taken from reference TRBV30 and TRBJ1-5, is SQTIHQWPATLVQPVGSPLSLECTVEGTSNPNLYWYRQAAGRGLQLLFYSVGIGQISSEVPQNLSASRPQDRQFILSSKKLLLSDSGFYLCACNTGTGQPQHFGDGTRLSIL.

This clone was seen at least ten times. The V call is TRBV5-1, the J call TRBJ1-6, with 9 bases aligning to TRBD1. CDR1 SGHRS and CDR2 YFSETQ come from the germline V gene. The CDR3 contains 18 residues. V trimming: 4 bases; J trimming: 0 bases; junction bases outside the gene matches: 8. The CDR3 bases are TGCGCCAGCAGCCTCGGGACAGGGATGAGCTCCTATAATTCACCCCTCCACTTT. Residues: CASSLGTGMSSYNSPLHF.

In this sample, this clone turned up a few times. The genes are TRBV19 and TRBJ2-7; D not resolved. Germline V gives CDR1 LNHDA, CDR2 SQIVND (reference sequence). CDR3 size: 14 residues. Trimming shortened V by 3 bases and J by 0 bases, and 9 bases separated the two germline ends. Written as DNA, the CDR3 is TGTGCCAGTAGTATTCGTTTGAGCTCCTACGAGCAGTACTTC. It specifies CASSIRLSSYEQYF.

The chain employs TRBV5-4 and TRBJ2-1, with TRBD2 identical over 9 bases. Germline V gene sequence: CDR1 SGHNT, CDR2 YYREEE (reference sequence). The CDR3 runs 15 residues. The junction had 6 bases not matched to a gene; V was cut back by 4 bases and J by 4 bases. The CDR3 DNA follows: TGTGCCAGCAGCCCCCGTAGCGGGGGTTACAATGAGCAGTTCTTC. Amino acids: CASSPRSGGYNEQFF.

The V gene is TRBV9, the J gene TRBJ2-2; 12 bases are a match to TRBD2. The CDR3 has 15 residues. CDR1 is SGDLS, CDR2 YYNGEE, per germline. The ends lost 3 bases at V and 5 bases at J; junction bases unmatched: 2. The CDR3 protein is CASSGLAGETGELFF. The CDR3 nucleotides read TGTGCCAGCAGCGGACTAGCGGGGGAGACCGGGGAGCTGTTTTTT.

Worth noting for this clone: A read error may account for a junction end that differs from germline. The DNA of the CDR3 is TGTGCTAGCAGCTTAACGGGAGCGTTCCAAGAGACCCAGTACTTC. This codes for CASSLTGAFQETQYF. The rearrangement joins TRBV7-7 to TRBJ2-5, with D possibly matching TRBD2 (6 bases). This CDR3 is 15 amino acids long. The V gene's germline CDR1 is SSHAT and CDR2 FNYEAQ (reference sequence).

This clone has a single count. The rearrangement joins TRBV5-1 to TRBJ2-5; 7 nucleotides match TRBD2. After removal of 1 base from V and 2 bases from J, the junction contained 2 bases not matched to a gene. CDR3 length equals 14 residues. The V gene's germline CDR1 is SGHRS and CDR2 YFSETQ. DNA of the CDR3: TGCGCCAGCAGCTTGACAGCGGGGCAAGAGACCCAGTACTTC. This encodes CASSLTAGQETQYF.